This is a list of T cell receptor beta chains from one sample in a study of blood T cell repertoires in COVID-19. Produced via immunoSEQ multiplex PCR; TCRdb's table is partial and in-frame only. The table lists some 240,000 clones, 70% to 90% of them singletons, with 3.3% in the top ten. The sample consisted of PBMCs or T cells enriched from blood (not recorded which). These receptors originate from a middle-aged woman with acute COVID-19. Each CDR3 is given with its conserved first and last residue. The order of the fields is clone size, D gene, J gene, V gene, CDR3 DNA, CDR3 protein. D genes are given only for firm matches. Only some rows state a clone size, as once, few, many or a class for expanded clones.

clone size: few
D gene: NA
J gene: TRBJ1-4
V gene: TRBV7-2
CDR3 DNA: TGTGCCAGCAGCTTAGGCACTGAGAATGAAAAACTGTTTTTT
CDR3 protein: CASSLGTENEKLFF

clone size: NA
D gene: NA
J gene: TRBJ2-5
V gene: TRBV2
CDR3 DNA: TGTGCCAGCAGTCTGACAGCAAACCAAGAGACCCAGTACTTC
CDR3 protein: CASSLTANQETQYF

clone size: NA
D gene: NA
J gene: TRBJ2-5
V gene: TRBV5-4
CDR3 DNA: TGTGCCAGCAGGGCGCAGGGCGAGACCCAGTACTTC
CDR3 protein: CASRAQGETQYF

clone size: once
D gene: NA
J gene: TRBJ2-6
V gene: TRBV15
CDR3 DNA: TGTGCCACCAGCAGAGATCGTTATACAGGGGCCAACGTCCTGACTTTC
CDR3 protein: CATSRDRYTGANVLTF

clone size: NA
D gene: NA
J gene: TRBJ2-3
V gene: TRBV24-1
CDR3 DNA: TGTGCCACCCCCTGCACAGATACGCAGTATTTT
CDR3 protein: CATPCTDTQYF

clone size: NA
D gene: TRBD1
J gene: TRBJ2-7
V gene: TRBV2
CDR3 DNA: TGTGCCAGCAGATCGGGACAGGGGTTGGTCTACGAGCAGTACTTC
CDR3 protein: CASRSGQGLVYEQYF

clone size: NA
D gene: NA
J gene: TRBJ1-4
V gene: TRBV28
CDR3 DNA: TGTGCCAGCCGCTCGGGGGGTGAAAAACTGTTTTTT
CDR3 protein: CASRSGGEKLFF

clone size: few
D gene: NA
J gene: TRBJ2-3
V gene: TRBV27
CDR3 DNA: TGTGCCAGCAGTTTTCGGGATAGCACAGATACGCAGTATTTT
CDR3 protein: CASSFRDSTDTQYF

clone size: NA
D gene: NA
J gene: TRBJ2-1
V gene: TRBV24-1
CDR3 DNA: TGTGCCACCAGTGATGCAGGGACTTCTACCTACAATGAGCAGTTCTTC
CDR3 protein: CATSDAGTSTYNEQFF

clone size: NA
D gene: NA
J gene: TRBJ1-1
V gene: TRBV27
CDR3 DNA: TGTGCCAGCAGTCTCTCCCCCGGGGGGAACACTGAAGCTTTCTTT
CDR3 protein: CASSLSPGGNTEAFF

clone size: NA
D gene: TRBD1
J gene: TRBJ2-2
V gene: TRBV19
CDR3 DNA: TGTGCCAGTAGCGGACAGGCTAAAACCGGGGAGCTGTTTTTT
CDR3 protein: CASSGQAKTGELFF

clone size: NA
D gene: TRBD1
J gene: TRBJ2-7
V gene: TRBV3-1/TRBV3-2
CDR3 DNA: TGTGCCAGCAGCCAAGATCGCAGGGGGTACGAGCAGTACTTC
CDR3 protein: CASSQDRRGYEQYF

clone size: NA
D gene: TRBD2
J gene: TRBJ2-1
V gene: TRBV3-1/TRBV3-2
CDR3 DNA: TGTGCCAGCAGCCGGCTTAGGACTAGCGTGTACAATGAGCAGTTCTTC
CDR3 protein: CASSRLRTSVYNEQFF

clone size: NA
D gene: NA
J gene: TRBJ1-2
V gene: TRBV3-1/TRBV3-2
CDR3 DNA: TGTGCCAGCAGCCAAGCTGGGCCTTATGGCTACACCTTC
CDR3 protein: CASSQAGPYGYTF

clone size: NA
D gene: NA
J gene: TRBJ2-7
V gene: TRBV6-5
CDR3 DNA: TGTGCCAGCAGGGTAGAGACAACCCCCTCCTACGAGCAGTACTTC
CDR3 protein: CASRVETTPSYEQYF

clone size: NA
D gene: NA
J gene: TRBJ2-2
V gene: TRBV19
CDR3 DNA: TGTGCCAGCGGTTCTCAGGGTAGCACCGGGGAGCTGTTTTTT
CDR3 protein: CASGSQGSTGELFF

clone size: NA
D gene: NA
J gene: TRBJ1-1
V gene: TRBV3-1/TRBV3-2
CDR3 DNA: TGTGCCAGCAGCCCATGGACAGCCAATGTTATGAACACTGAAGCTTTCTTT
CDR3 protein: CASSPWTANVMNTEAFF

clone size: few
D gene: TRBD1
J gene: TRBJ1-5
V gene: TRBV19
CDR3 DNA: TGTGCCAGTAGTGACAGGGTCGATCAGCCCCAGCATTTT
CDR3 protein: CASSDRVDQPQHF

clone size: NA
D gene: NA
J gene: TRBJ1-2
V gene: TRBV5-1
CDR3 DNA: TGCGCCAGCAGCTTCCAGGGGATGGATAACTATGGCTACACCTTC
CDR3 protein: CASSFQGMDNYGYTF

clone size: NA
D gene: TRBD2
J gene: TRBJ2-1
V gene: TRBV2
CDR3 DNA: TGTGCCAGCAGTGATCTCAGCGGGGCCTACAATGAGCAGTTCTTC
CDR3 protein: CASSDLSGAYNEQFF

clone size: NA
D gene: TRBD1
J gene: TRBJ1-4
V gene: TRBV2
CDR3 DNA: TGTGCCAGCAGTGAAGCTGCAGGGGGTTCCGAAAAACTGTTTTTT
CDR3 protein: CASSEAAGGSEKLFF

clone size: NA
D gene: TRBD2
J gene: TRBJ2-1
V gene: TRBV13
CDR3 DNA: TGTGCCAGCAGCTCCCGACTAGCGGGAGTCTCGAGCTCCTACAATGAGCAGTTCTTC
CDR3 protein: CASSSRLAGVSSSYNEQFF

clone size: NA
D gene: TRBD2
J gene: TRBJ2-7
V gene: TRBV5-1
CDR3 DNA: TGCGCCAGCAGCTTGGGGACTAGCGGAACCTACGAGCAGTACTTC
CDR3 protein: CASSLGTSGTYEQYF

clone size: NA
D gene: NA
J gene: TRBJ1-1
V gene: TRBV5-5
CDR3 DNA: TGTGCCTCCTACCGAGGGATGAACACTGAAGCTTTCTTT
CDR3 protein: CASYRGMNTEAFF

clone size: once
D gene: TRBD1
J gene: TRBJ1-1
V gene: TRBV18
CDR3 DNA: TGTGCCAGCTCACCAAGGCAGACAGGGGACGAGGTGACTGAAGCTTTCTTT
CDR3 protein: CASSPRQTGDEVTEAFF

clone size: NA
D gene: TRBD1
J gene: TRBJ1-4
V gene: TRBV12-3/TRBV12-4
CDR3 DNA: TGTGCCAGCAGACTCGACAGGGATGAAAAACTGTTTTTT
CDR3 protein: CASRLDRDEKLFF

clone size: many
D gene: NA
J gene: TRBJ1-1
V gene: TRBV28
CDR3 DNA: TGTGCCAGCAGCAGTAATAAAGCTTTCTTT
CDR3 protein: CASSSNKAFF

clone size: NA
D gene: NA
J gene: TRBJ1-2
V gene: TRBV6-1
CDR3 DNA: TGTGCCAGCAGTGAAGCCCCGACACCTAACTATGGCTACACCTTC
CDR3 protein: CASSEAPTPNYGYTF

clone size: NA
D gene: TRBD2
J gene: TRBJ2-2
V gene: TRBV6-5
CDR3 DNA: TGTGCCAGCAGGACGACTAGCGACCACGGGGAGCTGTTTTTT
CDR3 protein: CASRTTSDHGELFF